Following are 19 T cell receptor beta chains from one sample sequenced in a study of T cells in Graves' hyperthyroidism and ophthalmopathy. Amplification of TCR beta CDR3 regions used RNA as the template. TCR CDR3 regions were first amplified by RT-PCR with HTBI primers. TCRdb re-analysed the multiplex PCR reads in MiXCR, keeping a single row per CDR3 protein. The sample consists of under 750,000 distinct CDR3 sequences, around 19% of them appearing once. The sample consisted of blood. These TCRs come from a woman aged 45-59 years with Graves' hyperthyroidism that later progressed to Graves' ophthalmopathy.

This clonotype showed up many times. This chain joins TRBV5-1 and TRBJ1-1; perhaps TRBD1 as D (6 bases). Trimming removed 2 bases from V and 3 bases from J, with 14 bases in between. This CDR3 has 15 amino acids. Per germline, CDR1 SGHRS and CDR2 YFSETQ. The chain's CDR3 is CASSFGGQADTEAFF. Written as DNA, the CDR3 is TGCGCCAGCAGCTTCGGGGGGCAGGCAGACACTGAAGCTTTCTTT.

In the case of this clonotype: A single base separates this from a much larger clone, so it may be a read error. CDR3 amino acids: CASREGTGGSNEQFF. CDR3 DNA: TGTGCCAGCAGAGAAGGGACAGGGGGTTCCAATGAGCAGTTCTTC. This chain links TRBV6-1 with TRBJ2-1, with TRBD1 identical over 11 bases. CDR1 is MNHNS, CDR2 SASEGT, per germline. The CDR3 is made up of 15 amino acids.

This clonotype was recorded a few times. V usage is TRBV19 and J usage is TRBJ2-2, with D perhaps matching TRBD1 (6 bases). CDR3 size: 17 residues. The V gene lost 5 bases and the J gene lost 2 bases, with 18 bases spanning the gap. CDR1 is LNHDA, CDR2 SQIVND, per germline (reference sequence). CDR3: CASSLNSGTLNTGELFF. The CDR3 bases are TGTGCCAGTAGTCTAAATTCCGGGACACTTAACACCGGGGAGCTGTTTTTT. The full variable domain, its missing parts supplied by reference TRBV19 and TRBJ2-2, is DGGITQSPKYLFRKEGQNVTLSCEQNLNHDAMYWYRQDPGQGLRLIYYSQIVNDFQKGDIAEGYSVSREKKESFPLTVTSAQKNPTAFYLCASSLNSGTLNTGELFFGEGSRLTVL.

The chain has TRBV7-9 and TRBJ2-6, with D perhaps matching TRBD2 (6 bases). V gave up 4 bases and J gave up 0 bases, with 19 bases separating them. This CDR3 has 19 amino acids. Germline CDR1 reads SEHNR; CDR2 reads FQNEAQ (reference sequence). The CDR3 region is CASSSLSGTESSGANVLTF. The DNA of the CDR3 is TGTGCCAGCAGCTCCCTCTCCGGGACTGAAAGCTCTGGGGCCAACGTCCTGACTTTC.

This clonotype was seen a handful of times. V is TRBV15 and J is TRBJ1-3; no clear D. The CDR3 sequence is 15 residues long. Germline V gene lookup returns CDR1 LNHNV and CDR2 YYDKDF (reference sequence). The germline V and J ends were trimmed by 0 bases and 2 bases, with 8 bases remaining between them. The CDR3 DNA reads as TGTGCCACCAGCAGAGATCCCGGGCCTGGAAACACCATATATTTT. It is translated as CATSRDPGPGNTIYF.

This clonotype was counted only a few times. The chain combines TRBV15 with TRBJ2-1, with unresolved D. This CDR3 has 12 residues. Trimming stripped 6 bases from V and 6 bases from J, with 9 bases between. The germline gives CDR1 LNHNV, CDR2 YYDKDF (reference sequence). The CDR3, as DNA: TGTGCCACCAGGACACCGGTCAATGAGCAGTTCTTC. Translated: CATRTPVNEQFF.

The CDR3 DNA reads TGTGCCAGCAGTTTAGTCCCAGGGACGGGAGGAAACACCATATATTTT. This encodes CASSLVPGTGGNTIYF. J is TRBJ1-3 and V is TRBV12-3 or TRBV12-4; tentatively, D is TRBD1 (5 bases). This CDR3 spans 16 amino acids. Trimming stripped 1 base from V and 4 bases from J, with 14 bases between.

This chain connects TRBV29-1 to TRBJ2-2, with 8 bases identical to TRBD2. Trimming cost V 5 bases and J 5 bases; bases outside gene matches: 4. The CDR3 runs 13 residues. Germline V gene data show CDR1 as SQVTM and CDR2 as ANQGSEA. The CDR3 loop reads CSVSGGRTGELFF. The CDR3 coding sequence is TGCAGCGTTTCGGGGGGGCGGACCGGGGAGCTGTTTTTT.

This clonotype was counted at least ten times. The chain combines TRBV30 with TRBJ2-7; 8 positions agree with TRBD1. V was pared by 4 bases and J by 4 bases, with 3 bases of the junction left unmatched. Germline V gene data show CDR1 as GTSNPN and CDR2 as SVGIG (reference sequence). This CDR3 has 12 residues. The CDR3 nucleotides read TGTGCCTGGACGGACAGGGAATACGAGCAGTACTTC. Amino acid sequence: CAWTDREYEQYF.

This clonotype has a count of ten or more. The V and J genes are TRBV6-1 and TRBJ1-2; D is unresolved. This CDR3 comprises 12 residues. V dropped 4 bases and J dropped 4 bases, with 7 bases sitting between them. Germline CDR1 is MNHNS and CDR2 is SASEGT. The DNA for the CDR3 is TGTGCCAGCAGTGGCAGGACCTATGGCTACACCTTC. Its protein product is CASSGRTYGYTF.

The chain joins TRBV7-9 to TRBJ2-2; D is tentatively TRBD1 or TRBD2 (7 bases each). This CDR3 has 17 amino acids. CDR1 and CDR2 (germline): SEHNR, FQNEAQ (reference sequence). V was shortened by 5 bases and J by 0 bases, with 16 bases between the two germline ends. The CDR3 loop reads CASSAPQGGPNTGELFF. The CDR3 DNA follows: TGTGCCAGCAGCGCCCCTCAGGGGGGGCCGAACACCGGGGAGCTGTTTTTT.

This chain links TRBV7-9 with TRBJ1-2; D is uncertain. The CDR3 length is 14 residues. V was cut by 1 base and J by 9 bases, with 15 bases left in between. Germline V gene data show CDR1 as SEHNR and CDR2 as FQNEAQ (reference sequence). CDR3 DNA sequence: TGTGCCAGCAGCTTAGATCAGGCCGCCGCACGCTACACCTTC. It codes for CASSLDQAAARYTF.

V gene TRBV6-1 combines with J gene TRBJ1-1, with TRBD1 as a possible D gene (6 bases). CDR1 and CDR2 from the germline V gene are MNHNS and SASEGT. CDR3 length equals 14 residues. Trimming shortened V by 7 bases and J by 1 base, and 13 bases separated the two germline ends. DNA for the CDR3: TGTGCCAGCACCCAACAGGGTGGGAACACTGAAGCTTTCTTT. Translated, it gives CASTQQGGNTEAFF.

Ten or more counts support this clonotype. The chain has TRBV20-1 and TRBJ2-5; D remains unclear. The length of the CDR3 is 13 residues. V lost 3 bases and J 3 bases, leaving 11 bases between the germline ends. Germline CDR1 reads DFQATT; CDR2 reads SNEGSKA (reference sequence). Here the CDR3 reads CSASGDTKETQYF. The CDR3 coding sequence is TGCAGTGCTAGTGGAGACACAAAAGAGACCCAGTACTTC.

This clonotype was counted ten times or more. The genes are TRBV12-3 or TRBV12-4 and TRBJ1-4; 7 nucleotides agree with TRBD1. The CDR3 runs 18 residues. V dropped 5 bases and J dropped 0; count of bases not matched to a gene: 12. The CDR3 spells CASSGISGTEPTNEKLFF. CDR3 DNA: TGTGCCAGCAGTGGTATCTCCGGGACAGAGCCAACTAATGAAAAACTGTTTTTT.

In this sample, this clonotype turned up a few times. This chain connects TRBV5-4 to TRBJ2-5; maybe TRBD1 (5 bases). V lost 0 bases, J lost 2 bases, and 14 bases lay in between. The CDR3 spans 16 residues. CDR1 SGHNT and CDR2 YYREEE come from the germline V gene (reference sequence). The CDR3 loop is CASSLVPDRTQETQYF. For the CDR3, the DNA is TGTGCCAGCAGCTTGGTTCCAGACAGAACACAAGAGACCCAGTACTTC.

The chain has TRBV19 and TRBJ1-1; TRBD1 might be the D (5 bases). The CDR3 extends over 16 amino acids. Per the germline V gene, CDR1 is LNHDA and CDR2 is SQIVND (reference sequence). Trimming removed 0 bases from V and 0 bases from J, with 11 bases in between. CDR3 protein: CASSIETATLNTEAFF. CDR3 nucleotides: TGTGCCAGTAGTATAGAGACAGCGACTTTGAACACTGAAGCTTTCTTT. The variable domain in full, completed from reference TRBV19 and TRBJ1-1, reads DGGITQSPKYLFRKEGQNVTLSCEQNLNHDAMYWYRQDPGQGLRLIYYSQIVNDFQKGDIAEGYSVSREKKESFPLTVTSAQKNPTAFYLCASSIETATLNTEAFFGQGTRLTVV.

The chain is built from TRBV5-4 and TRBJ1-6; no clear D. This CDR3 is built from 14 residues. From germline, CDR1 is SGHNT and CDR2 YYREEE (reference sequence). V lost 4 bases to trimming and J lost 14 bases, with 19 bases between them. CDR3 coding DNA: TGTGCCAGCAGCGGGTCCGCCGTACCGTCGTCCCTCCACTTT. Its protein product is CASSGSAVPSSLHF.

The genes are TRBV5-4 and TRBJ2-3; 10 nucleotides agree with TRBD2. CDR3 size: 13 residues. The germline gives CDR1 SGHNT, CDR2 YYREEE (reference sequence). The J segment lost 4 bases and the V segment lost 9 bases, leaving 5 bases of the junction unmatched. The CDR3 sequence: CATELAGADTQYF. As DNA, the CDR3 is TGTGCCACCGAGCTAGCGGGAGCAGATACGCAGTATTTT.